A selection of T cell receptor beta chains follows, all from one sample in a study of blood T cell repertoires in COVID-19. Measured with immunoSEQ multiplex PCR; TCRdb has only the in-frame clones, and not every one. The sample records a few hundred thousand clones, about 85% being singletons. Sequenced: peripheral blood. Receptor source: a man aged 30-40 years with active or convalescent COVID-19. Each CDR3 is given with its conserved first and last residue. The D gene is left open where the match is weak. Some rows have no size entry. The others give once, few or many, or a class for an expanded clone.

J gene: TRBJ2-7; D gene: TRBD2; V gene: TRBV6-2/TRBV6-3; clone size: .; CDR3 protein: CASSTTSGGAYEQYF; CDR3 DNA: TGTGCCAGCAGCACGACTAGCGGGGGGGCTTACGAGCAGTACTTC
J gene: TRBJ2-7; D gene: .; V gene: TRBV2; clone size: .; CDR3 protein: CASSDRSGQYF; CDR3 DNA: TGTGCCAGCAGTGACAGGTCAGGGCAGTACTTC
J gene: TRBJ2-7; D gene: .; V gene: TRBV5-1; clone size: .; CDR3 protein: CASSLSRYEQYF; CDR3 DNA: TGCGCCAGCAGCTTATCCCGCTACGAGCAGTACTTC
J gene: TRBJ2-7; D gene: .; V gene: TRBV21-1; clone size: .; CDR3 protein: CASSKGGRVPYEQYF; CDR3 DNA: TGTGCCAGCAGCAAAGGCGGCAGGGTACCATACGAGCAGTACTTC
J gene: TRBJ1-5; D gene: .; V gene: TRBV30; clone size: .; CDR3 protein: CAWKGIGRDQPQHF; CDR3 DNA: TGTGCCTGGAAGGGGATAGGGAGGGATCAGCCCCAGCATTTT
J gene: TRBJ1-3; D gene: TRBD1; V gene: TRBV25-1; clone size: .; CDR3 protein: CASRVSGTGLNTIYF; CDR3 DNA: TGTGCCAGCAGGGTTTCCGGGACAGGGTTAAACACCATATATTTT
J gene: TRBJ2-7; D gene: .; V gene: TRBV4-3; clone size: .; CDR3 protein: CASSQVGSDHYEQYF; CDR3 DNA: TGCGCCAGCAGCCAAGTTGGCAGCGACCACTACGAGCAGTACTTC
J gene: TRBJ1-2; D gene: TRBD1; V gene: TRBV28; clone size: few; CDR3 protein: CASRGQGISWGYTF; CDR3 DNA: TGTGCCAGCAGGGGACAGGGGATTAGCTGGGGCTACACCTTC
J gene: TRBJ2-5; D gene: TRBD2; V gene: TRBV4-1; clone size: .; CDR3 protein: CASSQQLAAQETQYF; CDR3 DNA: TGCGCCAGCAGCCAACAACTAGCGGCCCAAGAGACCCAGTACTTC
J gene: TRBJ1-5; D gene: .; V gene: TRBV30; clone size: .; CDR3 protein: CAWSANGGSQPQHF; CDR3 DNA: TGTGCCTGGAGCGCCAACGGGGGGAGTCAGCCCCAGCATTTT
J gene: TRBJ2-7; D gene: TRBD2; V gene: TRBV7-2; clone size: .; CDR3 protein: CASSLEGGSMGEQYF; CDR3 DNA: TGTGCCAGCAGCTTAGAAGGCGGGAGCATGGGTGAGCAGTACTTC
J gene: TRBJ1-1; D gene: TRBD1; V gene: TRBV15; clone size: .; CDR3 protein: CATSRDPLPGQRGAFF; CDR3 DNA: TGTGCCACCAGCAGAGATCCTTTACCGGGACAGAGGGGAGCTTTCTTT
J gene: TRBJ2-7; D gene: .; V gene: TRBV18; clone size: .; CDR3 protein: CASSPRPQWEQYF; CDR3 DNA: TGTGCCAGCTCACCACGGCCCCAGTGGGAGCAGTACTTC
J gene: TRBJ1-1; D gene: .; V gene: TRBV27; clone size: few; CDR3 protein: CASNSLEMNTEAFF; CDR3 DNA: TGTGCCAGCAATTCCTTAGAGATGAACACTGAAGCTTTCTTT
J gene: TRBJ2-7; D gene: TRBD2; V gene: TRBV6-2/TRBV6-3; clone size: .; CDR3 protein: CASSASGLTYEQYF; CDR3 DNA: TGTGCCAGCAGTGCTAGCGGACTGACCTACGAGCAGTACTTC
J gene: TRBJ1-1; D gene: .; V gene: TRBV7-6; clone size: few; CDR3 protein: CASSLKGTRGAFF; CDR3 DNA: TGTGCCAGCAGTTTAAAGGGGACTCGGGGGGCTTTCTTT
J gene: TRBJ1-3; D gene: TRBD1; V gene: TRBV4-2; clone size: .; CDR3 protein: CASSSRTGSSGNTIYF; CDR3 DNA: TGTGCCAGCAGCTCACGGACAGGGTCCTCTGGAAACACCATATATTTT
J gene: TRBJ2-7; D gene: .; V gene: TRBV24-1; clone size: once; CDR3 protein: CASRVPRGNSYEQYF; CDR3 DNA: TGTGCCAGCAGGGTTCCCCGGGGGAACTCCTACGAGCAGTACTTC
J gene: TRBJ2-1; D gene: .; V gene: TRBV19; clone size: once; CDR3 protein: CASSIDRGGLIVGSYNEQFF; CDR3 DNA: TGTGCCAGTAGTATAGACAGGGGCGGGCTAATCGTCGGCTCCTACAATGAGCAGTTCTTC
J gene: TRBJ2-1; D gene: TRBD2; V gene: TRBV5-6; clone size: .; CDR3 protein: CASSVPRLAGGHEQFF; CDR3 DNA: TGTGCCAGCAGCGTGCCGCGGCTAGCGGGGGGGCATGAGCAGTTCTTC
J gene: TRBJ1-5; D gene: .; V gene: TRBV28; clone size: .; CDR3 protein: CASRNQKPGQAQPQHF; CDR3 DNA: TGTGCCAGCAGGAATCAAAAGCCGGGACAAGCGCAGCCCCAGCATTTT
J gene: TRBJ2-5; D gene: .; V gene: TRBV11-2; clone size: .; CDR3 protein: CASSLSTGPLAQYF; CDR3 DNA: TGTGCCAGCAGCTTATCAACAGGTCCATTGGCCCAGTACTTC
J gene: TRBJ2-3; D gene: .; V gene: TRBV15; clone size: .; CDR3 protein: CATSRAGFVTDTQYF; CDR3 DNA: TGTGCCACCAGCAGAGCCGGGTTCGTCACAGATACGCAGTATTTT
J gene: TRBJ2-1; D gene: TRBD2; V gene: TRBV12-5; clone size: .; CDR3 protein: CASGLVTSGGGYNEQFF; CDR3 DNA: TGTGCTAGTGGTTTGGTTACTAGCGGGGGGGGATACAATGAGCAGTTCTTC
J gene: TRBJ2-5; D gene: TRBD1; V gene: TRBV5-4; clone size: .; CDR3 protein: CASSPQQGQEWETQYF; CDR3 DNA: TGTGCCAGCAGCCCTCAACAGGGGCAGGAATGGGAGACCCAGTACTTC
J gene: TRBJ1-1; D gene: TRBD1; V gene: TRBV19; clone size: .; CDR3 protein: CASSTSGTGNTEAFF; CDR3 DNA: TGTGCCAGTAGTACCTCCGGGACAGGGAACACTGAAGCTTTCTTT
J gene: TRBJ2-5; D gene: .; V gene: TRBV5-6; clone size: .; CDR3 protein: CASSLGWRGLKETQYF; CDR3 DNA: TGTGCCAGCAGCTTGGGTTGGCGGGGGCTAAAAGAGACCCAGTACTTC
J gene: TRBJ2-7; D gene: .; V gene: TRBV5-6; clone size: .; CDR3 protein: CASSGRQYSYEQYF; CDR3 DNA: TGTGCCAGCAGCGGCAGACAGTACTCCTACGAGCAGTACTTC
J gene: TRBJ1-5; D gene: TRBD1; V gene: TRBV28; clone size: .; CDR3 protein: CASKTGTQPQHF; CDR3 DNA: TGTGCCAGCAAGACAGGGACTCAGCCCCAGCATTTT
J gene: TRBJ1-2; D gene: .; V gene: TRBV7-2; clone size: .; CDR3 protein: CASSLNYGYTF; CDR3 DNA: TGTGCCAGCAGCCTGAACTATGGCTACACCTTC
J gene: TRBJ1-2; D gene: .; V gene: TRBV18; clone size: few; CDR3 protein: CASSFQGLGNGYTF; CDR3 DNA: TGTGCCAGCTCATTCCAGGGTTTAGGTAATGGCTACACCTTC
J gene: TRBJ1-1; D gene: TRBD1; V gene: TRBV5-1; clone size: .; CDR3 protein: CASSTQTGDMNTEAFF; CDR3 DNA: TGCGCCAGCAGCACGCAGACAGGGGACATGAACACTGAAGCTTTCTTT
J gene: TRBJ1-1; D gene: TRBD1; V gene: TRBV18; clone size: .; CDR3 protein: CASSPMEGANTEAFF; CDR3 DNA: TGTGCCAGCTCACCAATGGAGGGGGCGAACACTGAAGCTTTCTTT
J gene: TRBJ2-7; D gene: .; V gene: TRBV6-2/TRBV6-3; clone size: .; CDR3 protein: CASSVRDEQYF; CDR3 DNA: TGTGCCAGCAGTGTCAGGGACGAGCAGTACTTC
J gene: TRBJ1-2; D gene: .; V gene: TRBV19; clone size: .; CDR3 protein: CASSIDRWQARISNYGYTF; CDR3 DNA: TGTGCCAGTAGTATAGATCGGTGGCAGGCCCGCATCTCTAACTATGGCTACACCTTC
J gene: TRBJ2-1; D gene: .; V gene: TRBV11-2; clone size: .; CDR3 protein: CASSLSRGSYNEQFF; CDR3 DNA: TGTGCCAGCAGCTTATCCAGGGGCTCCTACAATGAGCAGTTCTTC
J gene: TRBJ1-2; D gene: .; V gene: TRBV19; clone size: .; CDR3 protein: CASIKLGSNYGYTF; CDR3 DNA: TGTGCCAGTATCAAGCTAGGTTCTAACTATGGCTACACCTTC
J gene: TRBJ1-5; D gene: .; V gene: TRBV18; clone size: few; CDR3 protein: CASSLEQGRPQHF; CDR3 DNA: TGTGCCAGCTCACTAGAACAGGGCCGGCCCCAGCATTTT
J gene: TRBJ2-7; D gene: TRBD1; V gene: TRBV19; clone size: .; CDR3 protein: CASSTDRVAEQYF; CDR3 DNA: TGTGCCAGTAGTACGGACAGGGTGGCCGAGCAGTACTTC
J gene: TRBJ1-5; D gene: .; V gene: TRBV28; clone size: .; CDR3 protein: CASSLGRKNQPQHF; CDR3 DNA: TGTGCCAGCAGTTTAGGCAGAAAGAATCAGCCCCAGCATTTT
J gene: TRBJ2-1; D gene: TRBD2; V gene: TRBV10-2; clone size: .; CDR3 protein: CASSQLAGANEQFF; CDR3 DNA: TGCGCCAGCTCCCAATTAGCGGGAGCCAATGAGCAGTTCTTC
J gene: TRBJ2-1; D gene: .; V gene: TRBV24-1; clone size: .; CDR3 protein: CATSDLPGGGRGDEQFF; CDR3 DNA: TGTGCCACCAGTGATTTGCCTGGGGGGGGGCGCGGAGATGAGCAGTTCTTC
J gene: TRBJ2-1; D gene: TRBD1; V gene: TRBV28; clone size: .; CDR3 protein: CASSFGQGLNEQFF; CDR3 DNA: TGTGCCAGCAGTTTTGGACAGGGTCTCAATGAGCAGTTCTTC
J gene: TRBJ1-2; D gene: .; V gene: TRBV2; clone size: .; CDR3 protein: CASKGEGRSGYTF; CDR3 DNA: TGTGCCAGCAAAGGGGAGGGTCGGAGCGGCTACACCTTC
J gene: TRBJ2-1; D gene: TRBD2; V gene: TRBV7-6; clone size: .; CDR3 protein: CASSLWLAGDRVGNEQFF; CDR3 DNA: TGTGCCAGCAGCTTATGGCTAGCGGGAGACCGTGTGGGGAATGAGCAGTTCTTC
J gene: TRBJ2-7; D gene: TRBD1; V gene: TRBV9; clone size: .; CDR3 protein: CASSVEGTAVPYEQYF; CDR3 DNA: TGTGCCAGCAGCGTAGAAGGGACAGCTGTACCCTACGAGCAGTACTTC
J gene: TRBJ1-3; D gene: .; V gene: TRBV5-6; clone size: .; CDR3 protein: CASSHPTGYGGGTIYF; CDR3 DNA: TGTGCCAGCAGCCACCCTACAGGGTATGGAGGAGGCACCATATATTTT
J gene: TRBJ2-2; D gene: .; V gene: TRBV11-2; clone size: once; CDR3 protein: CASSARLGANTGELFF; CDR3 DNA: TGTGCCAGCAGCGCCCGGTTGGGCGCGAACACCGGGGAGCTGTTTTTT
J gene: TRBJ2-7; D gene: .; V gene: TRBV5-6; clone size: .; CDR3 protein: CASSSGRRYEQYF; CDR3 DNA: TGTGCCAGCAGCTCCGGACGGAGGTACGAGCAGTACTTC
J gene: TRBJ2-2; D gene: TRBD2; V gene: TRBV7-9; clone size: .; CDR3 protein: CASSPRSLAANTGELFF; CDR3 DNA: TGTGCCAGCAGCCCCCGGTCGCTAGCGGCGAACACCGGGGAGCTGTTTTTT
J gene: TRBJ2-3; D gene: TRBD2; V gene: TRBV5-1; clone size: .; CDR3 protein: CASTRAGGETDTQYF; CDR3 DNA: TGCGCCAGCACCCGAGCGGGAGGGGAAACAGATACGCAGTATTTT
J gene: TRBJ2-2; D gene: .; V gene: TRBV7-7; clone size: .; CDR3 protein: CASSLGQNTGELFF; CDR3 DNA: TGTGCTAGCAGCTTAGGACAGAACACCGGGGAGCTGTTTTTT
J gene: TRBJ2-7; D gene: TRBD2; V gene: TRBV7-2; clone size: .; CDR3 protein: CASSFPSGSSYEQYF; CDR3 DNA: TGTGCCAGCAGCTTCCCTAGCGGGAGTTCCTACGAGCAGTACTTC
J gene: TRBJ2-3; D gene: TRBD1; V gene: TRBV2; clone size: .; CDR3 protein: CASRRTGGSDTQYF; CDR3 DNA: TGTGCCAGCAGGCGGACAGGGGGCTCAGATACGCAGTATTTT
J gene: TRBJ2-2; D gene: TRBD1; V gene: TRBV7-2; clone size: .; CDR3 protein: CASSRTGFSGELFF; CDR3 DNA: TGTGCCAGCAGCCGGACAGGGTTTAGCGGGGAGCTGTTTTTT
J gene: TRBJ1-1; D gene: .; V gene: TRBV30; clone size: .; CDR3 protein: CAWINGPEAFF; CDR3 DNA: TGTGCCTGGATCAATGGCCCTGAAGCTTTCTTT